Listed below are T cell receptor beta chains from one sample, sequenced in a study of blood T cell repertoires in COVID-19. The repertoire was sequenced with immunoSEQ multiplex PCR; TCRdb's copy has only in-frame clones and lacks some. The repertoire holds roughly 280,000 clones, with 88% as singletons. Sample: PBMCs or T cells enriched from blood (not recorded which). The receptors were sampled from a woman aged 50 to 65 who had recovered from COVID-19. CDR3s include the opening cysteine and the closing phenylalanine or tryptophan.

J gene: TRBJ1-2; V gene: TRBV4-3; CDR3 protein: CASSQTQGVNYGYTF
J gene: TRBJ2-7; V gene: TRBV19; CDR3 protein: CASSTYGTGVHEQYF
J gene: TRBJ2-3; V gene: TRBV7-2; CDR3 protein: CASSPPGGALQYF
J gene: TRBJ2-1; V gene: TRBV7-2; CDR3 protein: CASSQQGSSYNEQFF
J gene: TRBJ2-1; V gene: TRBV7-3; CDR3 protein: CASSLIQGGGNEQFF
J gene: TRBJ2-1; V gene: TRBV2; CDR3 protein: CASRDILAGGYNEQFF
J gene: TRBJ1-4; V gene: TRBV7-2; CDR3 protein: CASSFTGGEKLFF
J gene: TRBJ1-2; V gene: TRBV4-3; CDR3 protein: CASSRGITNYGYTF
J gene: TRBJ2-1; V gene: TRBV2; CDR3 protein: CASLGLAGYNEQFF
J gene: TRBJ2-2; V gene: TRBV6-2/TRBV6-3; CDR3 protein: CASSGQGRAASKLFF
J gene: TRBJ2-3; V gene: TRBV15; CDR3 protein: CATSRPLTSQGRLTDTQYF